Each of the 13 T cell receptor beta chains below was sequenced from the same sample in a study of metastatic and nonmetastatic thyroid tumors. Nobody among the patients had been given any treatment before thyroid surgery. TCRdb recomputed clones from the PCR reads via MiXCR. The sample lists about 23,000 clones, about 20% seen once, with under 30% in the top ten. Sequencing was performed on blood. These receptors came from a female donor with papillary thyroid cancer or a benign thyroid nodule (not recorded which). Some clones in this sample may be carry-over from other donors' samples.

Ten or more counts support this clone. The rearrangement joins TRBV7-9 to TRBJ2-3; no clear D. V lost 2 bases, J lost 2 bases, and 5 bases lay in between. The V gene's germline CDR1 is SEHNR and CDR2 FQNEAQ (reference sequence). CDR3 length equals 13 residues. The CDR3 protein is CASSLLNTDTQYF. In DNA, the CDR3 is TGTGCCAGCAGCTTATTAAACACAGATACGCAGTATTTT.

This clone was seen repeatedly, ten times or more. This chain joins TRBV5-5 and TRBJ2-7; D remains ambiguous. Germline V gene data show CDR1 as SGHKS and CDR2 as YYEKEE (reference sequence). V was pared by 0 bases and J by 5 bases, with 9 bases between. The CDR3 extends over 13 amino acids. The CDR3 spells CASSLVIENEQYF. CDR3 in DNA: TGTGCCAGCAGCTTGGTTATCGAAAACGAGCAGTACTTC.

The sample holds many counts of this clone. The chain recombines TRBV12-3 or TRBV12-4 with TRBJ1-1, with 8 positions matching TRBD1. V shed 6 bases and J 3 bases; nucleotides not matched to a gene: 6. This CDR3 contains 14 residues. The CDR3 DNA sequence: TGTGCCAGCAGCTACCGGGACAGGCACACTGAAGCTTTCTTT. Protein product: CASSYRDRHTEAFF.

The chain recombines TRBV27 with TRBJ1-6; 7 bases are shared with TRBD1. The V gene's germline CDR1 is MNHEY and CDR2 SMNVEV (reference sequence). The CDR3 covers 17 residues. J lost 0 bases, V lost 5 bases, and 7 bases had no gene match. CDR3 residues: CASSRDRASSYNSPLHF. CDR3 DNA: TGTGCCAGCAGTCGCGACAGGGCTAGCTCCTATAATTCACCCCTCCACTTT.

V and J are TRBV7-3 and TRBJ2-1; 11 positions agree with TRBD2. With 5 bases clipped from V and 3 bases from J, the junction kept 9 bases outside the gene matches. The CDR3 is 17 amino acids. CDR1 is SGHTA, CDR2 FQGTGA, per germline. CDR3 sequence: CASSAFPLAGGYNEQFF. The CDR3, as DNA: TGTGCCAGCAGCGCATTCCCCCTAGCGGGAGGCTACAATGAGCAGTTCTTC.

This clone was picked up many times. The chain uses TRBV18 and TRBJ1-4, with TRBD1 identical over 10 bases. The germline CDR1 and CDR2 sequences are KGHSH and LQKENI. J was trimmed by 6 bases and V by 2 bases; bases with no gene match: 6. The CDR3 has 16 amino acids. Here the CDR3 DNA reads TGTGCCAGCTCACCAAGCGACAGGGGGCGAGATGAAAAACTGTTTTTT. Translated, it gives CASSPSDRGRDEKLFF.

This clone was observed many times. The rearrangement uses TRBV28 and TRBJ2-6, with 10 bases that match TRBD1. Germline loops: CDR1 MDHEN, CDR2 SYDVKM. V was pared by 3 bases and J by 0 bases, with 5 bases of the junction left unmatched. CDR3 length: 18 amino acids. The CDR3 protein is CASSFPGQGPSGANVLTF. CDR3 in DNA: TGTGCCAGCAGTTTTCCGGGACAGGGGCCCTCTGGGGCCAACGTCCTGACTTTC.

This clone was counted many times. The rearrangement uses TRBV11-2 and TRBJ2-5; 7 nucleotides match TRBD2. CDR3 length: 15 residues. Germline V lookup: CDR1 SGHAT, CDR2 FQNNGV. J lost 3 bases, V lost 3 bases, and 7 bases had no gene match. CDR3 coding DNA: TGTGCCAGCAGCTTCGGTCGCGGGAGCGAAGAGACCCAGTACTTC. Translation: CASSFGRGSEETQYF.

This clone has a count of ten or more. V is TRBV28 and J is TRBJ2-3; 7 nucleotides line up with TRBD2. This CDR3 contains 16 residues. The germline CDR1 and CDR2 sequences are MDHEN and SYDVKM. J gave up 5 bases and V 7 bases, and 15 bases lay outside the gene matches. CDR3 protein: CASTTIAGGGGDTQYF. The CDR3 DNA sequence: TGTGCCAGCACTACAATAGCGGGTGGAGGAGGAGATACGCAGTATTTT.

The sample holds many counts of this clone. The CDR3 nucleotides are TGTGCCAGCAGTTTACGGGCAGGGGGCGGCTACACCTTC. Its protein is CASSLRAGGGYTF. The chain has TRBV28 and TRBJ1-2, with 8 bases that match TRBD1. Germline CDR1 reads MDHEN; CDR2 reads SYDVKM. Trimming cost V 2 bases and J 8 bases; bases outside gene matches: 4. The CDR3 length is 13 residues.

This clone showed up many times. A read error may explain this, as a much larger clone is one base away. Other DNA sequences in this specimen translate into the identical CDR3. The gene calls are TRBV6-2 or TRBV6-3 and TRBJ2-1; 10 bases map to TRBD2. The CDR3 runs to 18 residues. Germline values: CDR1 MNHEY, CDR2 SVGEGT. With 2 bases clipped from V and 8 bases from J, the junction kept 15 bases outside the gene matches. The CDR3 loop is CASSYRKLAGEYSDEQFF. CDR3 coding DNA: TGTGCCAGCAGTTACCGGAAGCTAGCGGGAGAGTATAGTGATGAGCAGTTCTTC.

The table lists this clone with many counts. The same CDR3 also results from other DNA sequences found in this sample. The chain combines TRBV27 with TRBJ1-4; D is possibly TRBD1 (5 bases). The germline V gene encodes CDR1 MNHEY and CDR2 SMNVEV (reference sequence). V was trimmed by 1 base and J by 7 bases, leaving 13 bases between them. The CDR3 is 15 amino acids. The CDR3 bases are TGTGCCAGCAGTTTATGGGCCGGGGGGGGTGAAAAACTGTTTTTT. Translated: CASSLWAGGGEKLFF.

This clone has at least ten counts. The V and J genes are TRBV4-3 and TRBJ2-5, with D tentatively TRBD1 (5 bases). The CDR3 length is 14 residues. CDR1 is LGHNA, CDR2 YSLEER, per germline. V lost 0 bases, J lost 5 bases, and 10 bases lay in between. CDR3 protein: CASSQDQGSETQYF. The DNA for the CDR3 is TGCGCCAGCAGCCAAGATCAGGGATCGGAGACCCAGTACTTC.